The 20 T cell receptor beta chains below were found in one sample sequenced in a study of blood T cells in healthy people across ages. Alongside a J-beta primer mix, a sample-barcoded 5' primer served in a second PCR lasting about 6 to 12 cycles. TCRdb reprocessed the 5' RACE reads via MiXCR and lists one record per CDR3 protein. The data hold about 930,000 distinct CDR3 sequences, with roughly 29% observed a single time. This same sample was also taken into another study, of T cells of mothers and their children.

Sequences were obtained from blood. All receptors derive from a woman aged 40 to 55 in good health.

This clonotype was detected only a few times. CDR3 nucleotide sequence: TGTGCCAGCAGCGTAGAGGGGGAGGGGACGGCTTATGGCTACACCTTC. This gives the protein CASSVEGEGTAYGYTF. The genes are TRBV9 and TRBJ1-2; D is possibly TRBD1 (6 bases). Germline V lookup: CDR1 SGDLS, CDR2 YYNGEE. CDR3 size: 16 residues. V lost 0 bases and J 5 bases, leaving 17 bases between the germline ends.

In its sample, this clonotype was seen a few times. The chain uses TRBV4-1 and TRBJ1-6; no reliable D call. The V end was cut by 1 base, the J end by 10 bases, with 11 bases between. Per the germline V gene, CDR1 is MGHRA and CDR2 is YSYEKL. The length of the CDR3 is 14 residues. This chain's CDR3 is CASSQVGNGSPLHF. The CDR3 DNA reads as TGCGCCAGCAGCCAAGTAGGGAATGGCTCACCCCTCCACTTT.

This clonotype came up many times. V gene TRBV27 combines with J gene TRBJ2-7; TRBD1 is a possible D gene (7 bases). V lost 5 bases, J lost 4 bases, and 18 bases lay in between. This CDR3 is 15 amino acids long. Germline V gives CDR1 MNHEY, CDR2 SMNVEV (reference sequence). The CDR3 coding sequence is TGTGCCAGCAGTGGAGGGACAGTAAACCGATACGAGCAGTACTTC. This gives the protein CASSGGTVNRYEQYF.

DNA of the CDR3: TGTGCCAGCAGTTACGTTGGCAGATCCCACTATGGCTACACCTTC. It encodes CASSYVGRSHYGYTF. This sequence joins TRBV6-2 or TRBV6-3 and TRBJ1-2; no clear D. V was cut by 2 bases and J by 3 bases, with 13 bases left in between. The CDR3 has 15 residues. CDR1 and CDR2 from the germline V gene are MNHEY and SVGEGT.

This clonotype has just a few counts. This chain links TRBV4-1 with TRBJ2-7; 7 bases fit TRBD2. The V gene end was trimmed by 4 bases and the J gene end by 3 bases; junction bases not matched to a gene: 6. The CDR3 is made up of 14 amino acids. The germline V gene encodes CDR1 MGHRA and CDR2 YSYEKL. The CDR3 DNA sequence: TGCGCCAGCAGCCGGCTGGCGGGGGTCTACGAGCAGTACTTC. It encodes CASSRLAGVYEQYF.

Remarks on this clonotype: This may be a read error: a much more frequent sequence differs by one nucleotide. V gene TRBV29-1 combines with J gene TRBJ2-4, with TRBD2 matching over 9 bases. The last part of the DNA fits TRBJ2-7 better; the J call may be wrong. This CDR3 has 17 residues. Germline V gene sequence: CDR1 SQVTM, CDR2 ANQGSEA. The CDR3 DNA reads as TGCAGCGTTGAAGGGGTGCACGAGCGGGGGGTTCGTTACGAGCAGTACTTC. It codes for CSVEGVHERGVRYEQYF.

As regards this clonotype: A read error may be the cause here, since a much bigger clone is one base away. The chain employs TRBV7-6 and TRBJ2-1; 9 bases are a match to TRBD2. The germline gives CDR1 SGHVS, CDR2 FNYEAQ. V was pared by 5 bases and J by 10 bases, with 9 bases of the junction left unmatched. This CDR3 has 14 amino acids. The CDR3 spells CASSALTSGAEQFF. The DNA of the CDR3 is TGTGCCAGCAGCGCCCTGACTAGCGGAGCGGAGCAGTTCTTC.

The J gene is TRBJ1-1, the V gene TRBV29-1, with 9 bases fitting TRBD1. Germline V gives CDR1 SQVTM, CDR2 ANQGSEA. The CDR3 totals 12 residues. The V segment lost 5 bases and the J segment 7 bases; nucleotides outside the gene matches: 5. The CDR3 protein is CSVTPGQGEAFF. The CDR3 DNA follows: TGCAGCGTTACCCCGGGACAGGGTGAAGCTTTCTTT.

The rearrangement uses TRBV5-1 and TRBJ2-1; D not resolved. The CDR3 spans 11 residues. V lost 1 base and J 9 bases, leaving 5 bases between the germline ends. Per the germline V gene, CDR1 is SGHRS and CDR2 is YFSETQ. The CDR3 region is CASSLYPEQFF. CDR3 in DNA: TGCGCCAGCAGCTTGTATCCTGAGCAGTTCTTC.

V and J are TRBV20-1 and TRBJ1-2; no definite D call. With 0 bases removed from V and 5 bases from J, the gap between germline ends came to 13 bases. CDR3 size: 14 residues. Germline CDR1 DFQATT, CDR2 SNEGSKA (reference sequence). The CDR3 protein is CSARDRVRGYGYTF. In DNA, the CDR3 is TGCAGTGCTAGAGATCGCGTACGAGGATATGGCTACACCTTC.

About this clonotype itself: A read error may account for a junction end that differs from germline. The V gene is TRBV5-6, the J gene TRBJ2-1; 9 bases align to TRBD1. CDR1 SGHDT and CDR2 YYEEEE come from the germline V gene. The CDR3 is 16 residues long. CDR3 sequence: CASSLAGTGLDNEQVF. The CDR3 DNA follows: TGTGCCAGCAGCTTGGCCGGGACAGGGTTGGACAATGAGCAGGTCTTC.

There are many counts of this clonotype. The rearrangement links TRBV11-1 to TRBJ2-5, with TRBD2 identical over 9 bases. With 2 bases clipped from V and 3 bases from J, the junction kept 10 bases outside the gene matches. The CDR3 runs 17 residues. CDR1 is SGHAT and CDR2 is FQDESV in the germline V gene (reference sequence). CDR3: CASSLRVLAGTKETQYF. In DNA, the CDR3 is TGTGCCAGCAGCTTAAGGGTCCTAGCGGGGACCAAAGAGACCCAGTACTTC.

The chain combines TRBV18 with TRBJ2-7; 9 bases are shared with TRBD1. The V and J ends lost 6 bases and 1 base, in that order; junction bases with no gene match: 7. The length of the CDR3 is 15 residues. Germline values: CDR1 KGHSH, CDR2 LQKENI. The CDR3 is CASSTIQGASYEQYF. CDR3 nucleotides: TGTGCCAGCTCGACAATACAGGGGGCTTCCTACGAGCAGTACTTC.

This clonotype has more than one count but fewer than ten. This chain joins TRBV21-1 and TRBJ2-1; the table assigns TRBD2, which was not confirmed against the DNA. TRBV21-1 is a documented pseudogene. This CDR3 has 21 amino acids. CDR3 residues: CASSLKGTLAGGRGILDEQFF. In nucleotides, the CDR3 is TGTGCCAGCAGCCTAAAAGGAACACTAGCGGGGGGCCGTGGTATCTTAGATGAGCAGTTCTTC.

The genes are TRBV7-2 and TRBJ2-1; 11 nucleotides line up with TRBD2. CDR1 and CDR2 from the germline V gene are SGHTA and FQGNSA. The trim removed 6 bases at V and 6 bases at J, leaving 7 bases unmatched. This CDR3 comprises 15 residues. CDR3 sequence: CASSHTGTSGNEQFF. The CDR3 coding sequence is TGTGCCAGCAGTCATACCGGGACTAGCGGCAATGAGCAGTTCTTC.

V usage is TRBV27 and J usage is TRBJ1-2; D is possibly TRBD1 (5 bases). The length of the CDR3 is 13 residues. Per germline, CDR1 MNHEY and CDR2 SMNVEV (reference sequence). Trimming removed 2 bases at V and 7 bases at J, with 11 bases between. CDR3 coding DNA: TGTGCCAGCAGTTTAGCCAGGGCGTCTGGCTACACCTTC. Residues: CASSLARASGYTF.

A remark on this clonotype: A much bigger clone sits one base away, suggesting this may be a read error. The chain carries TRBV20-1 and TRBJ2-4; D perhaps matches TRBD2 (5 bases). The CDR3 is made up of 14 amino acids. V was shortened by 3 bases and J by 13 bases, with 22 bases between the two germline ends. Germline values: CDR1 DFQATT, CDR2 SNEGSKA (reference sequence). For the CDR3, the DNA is TGCAGTGCTAGGATGGCTTCCGCACATGGGGAGCAGTACTTC. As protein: CSARMASAHGEQYF.

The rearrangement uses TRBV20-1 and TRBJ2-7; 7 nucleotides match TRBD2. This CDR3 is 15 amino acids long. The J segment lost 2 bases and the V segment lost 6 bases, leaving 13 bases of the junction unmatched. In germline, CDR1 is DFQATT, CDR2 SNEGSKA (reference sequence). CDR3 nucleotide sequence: TGCAGTGCGCGTATCCCGGGACTATCAGCCTACGAGCAGTACTTC. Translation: CSARIPGLSAYEQYF.

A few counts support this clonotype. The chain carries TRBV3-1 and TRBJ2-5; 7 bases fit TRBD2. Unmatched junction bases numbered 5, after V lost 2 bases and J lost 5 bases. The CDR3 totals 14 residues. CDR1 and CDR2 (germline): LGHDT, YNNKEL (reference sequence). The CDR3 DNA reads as TGTGCCAGCAGCCAACGGCAGGGAGGGGAGACCCAGTACTTC. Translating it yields CASSQRQGGETQYF.

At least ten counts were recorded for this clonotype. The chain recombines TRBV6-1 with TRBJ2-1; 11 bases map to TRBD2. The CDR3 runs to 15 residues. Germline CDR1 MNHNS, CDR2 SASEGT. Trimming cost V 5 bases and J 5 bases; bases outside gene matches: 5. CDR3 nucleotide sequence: TGTGCCAGCAGTACAACTAGCGGGGGCCACAATGAGCAGTTCTTC. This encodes CASSTTSGGHNEQFF.